This TCR beta chain is from a study of cytomegalovirus exposure and HLA in healthy donors. General study results and limits: Cytomegalovirus-associated status was assigned to around 160 TCR beta chains.

Libraries were prepared by immunoSEQ multiplex PCR; TCRdb keeps only in-frame clonotypes and omits some of them. The table shows 50,000 or so clones, with around 90% occurring only once. V shed 10 bases and J shed 4 bases, with 13 bases lying between them. This CDR3 comprises 12 residues. Germline V gene lookup returns CDR1 MDHEN and CDR2 SYDVKM. A word on this clone: Its cognate antigen is unknown.

Sequenced sample: PBMCs. This chain uses TRBV28 with TRBJ1-1; D possibly corresponds to TRBD1 (6 bases). This receptor was identified in a woman aged 18-30 years in good health and CMV-seropositive. Written as DNA, the CDR3 is TGTGCCACCTTACAGGGTGTCACTGAAGCTTTCTTT. This encodes CATLQGVTEAFF.